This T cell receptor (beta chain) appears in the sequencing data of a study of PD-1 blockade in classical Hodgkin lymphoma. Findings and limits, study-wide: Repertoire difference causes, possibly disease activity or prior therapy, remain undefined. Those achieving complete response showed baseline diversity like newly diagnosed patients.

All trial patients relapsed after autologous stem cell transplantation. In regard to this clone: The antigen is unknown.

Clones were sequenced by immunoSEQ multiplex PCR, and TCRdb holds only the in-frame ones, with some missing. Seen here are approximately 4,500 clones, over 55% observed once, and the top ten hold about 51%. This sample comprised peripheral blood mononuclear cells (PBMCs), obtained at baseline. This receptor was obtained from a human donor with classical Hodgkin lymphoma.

The DNA of the CDR3 is TGTGCCAGCTCACGCGCTAGCTCTGAGCAGTTCTTC. Translation gives CASSRASSEQFF. V and J are TRBV18 and TRBJ2-1; D might be TRBD2 (5 bases). Germline V CDR1 and CDR2: KGHSH, LQKENI. V was cut by 4 bases and J by 9 bases, with 10 bases left in between. CDR3 length: 12 amino acids.